This T cell receptor (beta chain) was identified in a study of blood T cells in healthy people across ages. Primed by a sample-barcoded 5' primer and a J-beta primer mix, a second PCR proceeded for about 6 to 12 cycles. Each CDR3 protein gets one entry after TCRdb re-called the 5' RACE reads with MiXCR. This sample has 920,000 or so distinct CDR3 sequences; 35% to 55% occur once, and the top ten carry 18%. This CDR3 region has 15 residues. Germline CDR1 DFQATT, CDR2 SNEGSKA (reference sequence). The ends were cut back, 7 bases at V and 0 bases at J, with 17 bases in the middle. Peripheral blood was drawn, approximately 9.5 milliliters per donor.

V usage is TRBV20-1 and J usage is TRBJ2-3; D uncertain. The source is a woman aged 55-70 years in good health. The sample taken for sequencing was blood. This CDR3 reads CSGSGVISSTDTQYF. The CDR3 nucleotides read TGCAGTGGTTCAGGTGTCATATCTAGCACAGATACGCAGTATTTT.